This TCR beta chain derives from a study of CD8+ T cells in alopecia areata. Study context: A 6-month period off drug followed tofacitinib, which lasted 6 to 18 months. By percentage of affected scalp area, the severity of treated patients was scored. Study-level results: Scalp sequencing also captures normal skin's resident alphabeta T cells.

Comments on this clone: What it binds is not known.

As the sequencing template, cDNA was produced by extracting RNA and reverse transcribing it. Clones were read by immunoSEQ multiplex PCR, and TCRdb kept only the in-frame ones, dropping some. The repertoire has 85,000 to 95,000 clones, over 70% of them found once; the top ten carry roughly 17%. The treatment is: oral pan-JAK inhibitor, 5-10 mg twice daily. The CDR3 contains 14 residues. From germline, CDR1 is SEHNR and CDR2 FQNEAQ (reference sequence). Trimming took 4 bases from V and 4 from J; bases not matched to a gene: 6. Sequencing used CD8+ T cells sorted from blood, obtained between weeks 44 and 45, from a patient treated with tofacitinib. This clonotype was obtained from a human donor with alopecia areata. The chain has TRBV7-9 and TRBJ1-2; 7 bases fit TRBD1. CDR3 sequence reads: CASSSGGDSYGYTF. Here the CDR3 DNA reads TGTGCCAGCAGCTCAGGGGGAGACTCCTATGGCTACACCTTC.